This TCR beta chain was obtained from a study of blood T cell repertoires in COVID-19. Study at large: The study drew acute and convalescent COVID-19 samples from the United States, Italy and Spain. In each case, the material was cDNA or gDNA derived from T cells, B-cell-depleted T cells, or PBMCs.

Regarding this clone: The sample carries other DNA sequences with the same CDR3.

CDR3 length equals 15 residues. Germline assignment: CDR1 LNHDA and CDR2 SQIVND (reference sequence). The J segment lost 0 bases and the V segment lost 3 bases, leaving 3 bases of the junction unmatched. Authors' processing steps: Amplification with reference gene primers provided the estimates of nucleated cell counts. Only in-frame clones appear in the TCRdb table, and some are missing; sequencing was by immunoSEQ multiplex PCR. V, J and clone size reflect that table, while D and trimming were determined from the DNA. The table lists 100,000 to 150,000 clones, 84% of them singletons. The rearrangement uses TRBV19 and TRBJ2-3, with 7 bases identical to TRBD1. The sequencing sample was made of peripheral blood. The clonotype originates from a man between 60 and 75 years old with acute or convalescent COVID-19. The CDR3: CASSISGGSTDTQYF. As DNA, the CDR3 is TGTGCCAGTAGTATTTCAGGGGGTAGCACAGATACGCAGTATTTT.